This TCR beta chain emerged from a study of spatial heterogeneity in lung cancer. For the study at large: Alpha-chain sequences were detected in numbers that were consistently lower than beta-chain sequences. For the average unique TCR and UMI combination, more than ten occurrences appeared in raw reads.

Using its own MiXCR run on the 5' RACE reads, TCRdb lists one record per CDR3 protein. Of roughly 79,000 distinct CDR3 sequences listed, over 10% are singletons. To note about this clonotype: The target antigen is unknown.

The CDR3 consists of 15 residues. The J segment lost 4 bases and the V segment lost 0 bases, leaving 2 bases of the junction unmatched. The V gene's germline CDR1 is SGHRS and CDR2 YFSETQ. Time point described: sample taken at primary tumor resection. The input material, whole RNA from tumor, nontumor lung or frozen PBMC, was sequenced unsorted. Overall study results and limits: TCRs found ubiquitously expanded in tumor appeared in blood more at resection than at follow-up.

This sequence originates from a male donor with early-stage non-small cell lung cancer. This specimen was PBMCs, taken at surgery. The V call is TRBV5-1, the J call TRBJ2-5; 11 positions agree with TRBD2. CDR3 amino acids: CASSLDSGGAETQYF. The CDR3 DNA follows: TGCGCCAGCAGCTTGGATAGCGGGGGGGCAGAGACCCAGTACTTC.